This entry lists 14 T cell receptor beta chains sequenced from one sample in a study of tumor-infiltrating lymphocytes in localized non-small cell lung cancer (dated by TCRdb to the early 2020s). Library preparation was by the immunoSEQ multiplex PCR assay. TCRdb re-hosts the immuneACCESS table, in-frame sequences only. Its copies lack some clones; in the studies checked, an unresolved V gene accounts for under half of them, and the cause for the rest is not known. The sample data list approximately 9,700 clones, and about two thirds of these were observed just once. The ten largest clonotypes hold roughly 14% of the sample. Specimen: lung tumor tissue. The receptors shown here come from a human donor with non-small cell lung cancer.

The gene calls are TRBV4-2 and TRBJ1-5, with 9 nucleotides matching TRBD1. Unmatched junction bases numbered 5, after V lost 3 bases and J lost 5 bases. This CDR3 contains 15 residues. Germline V gene sequence: CDR1 LGHNA, CDR2 YNFKEQ. In DNA form, the CDR3 reads TGTGCCAGCAGCCACACGGGACAGGGATATCAGCCCCAGCATTTT. Amino acid sequence: CASSHTGQGYQPQHF.

The chain couples TRBV11-1 to TRBJ2-7; 9 nucleotides align to TRBD1. The CDR3 extends over 15 amino acids. After removal of 5 bases from V and 0 bases from J, the junction contained 5 bases not matched to a gene. Looked up from germline, CDR1 is SGHAT and CDR2 is FQDESV (reference sequence). CDR3 nucleotides: TGTGCCAGCAGCCCACAGGGGGCAAGCTCCTACGAGCAGTACTTC. It codes for CASSPQGASSYEQYF. The variable domain in full, with the rest retrieved from reference TRBV11-1 and TRBJ2-7, is EAEVAQSPRYKITEKSQAVAFWCDPISGHATLYWYRQILGQGPELLVQFQDESVVDDSQLPKDRFSAERLKGVDSTLKIQPAELGDSAMYLCASSPQGASSYEQYFGPGTRLTVT.

This CDR3 reads CASSLGTSHEQFF. The CDR3 DNA is TGTGCCAGCAGCTTAGGGACTAGCCATGAGCAGTTCTTC. The chain recombines TRBV11-1 with TRBJ2-1, with 8 positions matching TRBD2. The junction had 1 base not matched to a gene; V was cut back by 1 base and J by 8 bases. Germline CDR1 SGHAT, CDR2 FQDESV (reference sequence). CDR3 size: 13 residues.

This clone showed up just once. The chain joins TRBV5-6 to TRBJ1-2, with D hard to call. The CDR3 has 15 residues. In germline, CDR1 is SGHDT, CDR2 YYEEEE. Trimming pared 2 bases from V and 4 bases from J, leaving 15 bases between. CDR3 sequence (DNA): TGTGCCAGCAGCTTAGTTCGCTCCACACTCTATGGCTACACCTTC. Protein product: CASSLVRSTLYGYTF.

The J gene is TRBJ2-7, the V gene TRBV7-6, with unresolved D. Germline V lookup: CDR1 SGHVS, CDR2 FNYEAQ. V gave up 1 base and J gave up 6 bases, with 13 bases separating them. CDR3 length: 14 residues. Here the CDR3 reads CASSLGAIGSEQYF. CDR3 coding DNA: TGTGCCAGCAGCTTAGGTGCTATTGGGTCCGAGCAGTACTTC.

The chain has TRBV27 and TRBJ1-5, with D perhaps TRBD1 (5 bases). CDR1 is MNHEY, CDR2 SMNVEV, per germline (reference sequence). This CDR3 has 13 amino acids. V was clipped by 2 bases and J by 7 bases, with 9 bases between them. The CDR3: CASSLTGSQPQHF. CDR3 DNA: TGTGCCAGCAGTTTAACAGGATCCCAGCCCCAGCATTTT.

The chain carries TRBV6-1 and TRBJ2-1; D uncertain. Germline values: CDR1 MNHNS, CDR2 SASEGT. The CDR3 runs to 13 residues. V was pared by 1 base and J by 6 bases, with 7 bases between. DNA of the CDR3: TGTGCCAGCAGTGAAGTAGTAGGCAATGAGCAGTTCTTC. It specifies CASSEVVGNEQFF.

The rearrangement links TRBV9 to TRBJ2-7, with a weak D call TRBD1 (6 bases). Trimming left V 2 bases short and J 2 bases short, with 14 bases between. From germline, CDR1 is SGDLS and CDR2 YYNGEE. This CDR3 has 15 amino acids. The CDR3 coding sequence is TGTGCCAGCAGCGTCGACCGGGACACTACCTACGAGCAGTACTTC. Translation gives CASSVDRDTTYEQYF.

The chain joins TRBV29-1 to TRBJ2-2; 9 nucleotides align to TRBD1. Germline-derived CDR1 and CDR2 are SQVTM and ANQGSEA. This CDR3 region has 14 residues. Trimming removed 6 bases from V and 3 bases from J; junction bases left unmatched: 5. CDR3 in DNA: TGCAGCGTCGGGACAGGGATATACACCGGGGAGCTGTTTTTT. Translating it yields CSVGTGIYTGELFF.

This chain links TRBV4-1 with TRBJ2-3; maybe TRBD2 (6 bases). Trimming shortened V by 4 bases and J by 11 bases, and 25 bases separated the two germline ends. Germline loops: CDR1 MGHRA, CDR2 YSYEKL. CDR3 size: 16 residues. The CDR3 protein is CASSLPGLSISQGQYF. In DNA form, the CDR3 reads TGCGCCAGCAGCCTTCCGGGACTCTCCATTTCTCAGGGGCAGTATTTT.

This chain links TRBV30 with TRBJ2-1; D gene ambiguous. Germline lookup yields CDR1 GTSNPN and CDR2 SVGIG (reference sequence). V shed 0 bases and J shed 1 base, with 16 bases lying between them. This CDR3 has 17 amino acids. The CDR3 loop reads CAWSVRFGRYSYNEQFF. The CDR3 coding sequence is TGTGCCTGGAGTGTAAGGTTCGGCAGGTATTCCTACAATGAGCAGTTCTTC.

The gene calls are TRBV10-3 and TRBJ2-6; D call uncertain. V gave up 2 bases and J gave up 0 bases, with 11 bases separating them. There are 17 residues in the CDR3. Per the germline V gene, CDR1 is ENHRY and CDR2 is SYGVKD. The CDR3 DNA follows: TGTGCCATCAGTGAGGGCAGGTCAGACTCTGGGGCCAACGTCCTGACTTTC. Its translation is CAISEGRSDSGANVLTF.

This clone is labeled medium-sized. The chain is built from TRBV30 and TRBJ2-5; D might be TRBD2 (6 bases). With 1 base removed from V and 5 bases from J, the gap between germline ends came to 23 bases. This CDR3 contains 17 residues. CDR1 and CDR2 from the germline V gene are GTSNPN and SVGIG (reference sequence). Here the CDR3 reads CAWSGSGEGGGRETQYF. The CDR3 nucleotides are TGTGCCTGGAGTGGAAGCGGAGAGGGCGGAGGGAGGGAGACCCAGTACTTC.

The genes are TRBV7-9 and TRBJ2-3, with 8 bases matching TRBD1. The CDR3 is 16 amino acids. Trimming cost V 1 base and J 0 bases; bases outside gene matches: 3. Germline-derived CDR1 and CDR2 are SEHNR and FQNEAQ (reference sequence). CDR3 loop: CASSLGGTGSTDTQYF. CDR3 nucleotides: TGTGCCAGCAGCTTAGGGGGGACAGGTAGCACAGATACGCAGTATTTT.